This TCR beta chain was profiled in a study of blood T cell repertoires in COVID-19. Only in-frame clones appear in the TCRdb table, and some are missing; sequencing was by immunoSEQ multiplex PCR. The table records approximately 180,000 clones, 70% to 90% of them present only once. The TCR sequence derives from a man aged 55 to 70 with acute or convalescent COVID-19. The specimen sequenced was peripheral blood.

This CDR3 is CASSTANYGYTF. CDR3 coding DNA: TGTGCCAGCAGTACAGCTAACTATGGCTACACCTTC. The chain is built from TRBV6-5 and TRBJ1-2, with D unclear. The V end lost 5 bases, the J end lost 0 bases, and 4 bases lay between the germline ends. This CDR3 comprises 12 residues. The germline V gene encodes CDR1 MNHEY and CDR2 SVGAGI.